This record covers a single TCR beta chain. The antigen it binds to is not known. The input lacks base qualities; no much larger clone sits a single base away. Inclusive of the bounding cysteine and phenylalanine, the CDR3 is 16 residues long. Only the CDR3 DNA stays, 48 bases, in frame from base 1. V sheds 4 bases and J sheds 1 base, leaving 14 bases between their ends. CDR1 is given as SGHRS and CDR2 as YFSETQ, both from the germline V gene. This sample is part of a study of neoadjuvant anti-PD-1 for oral cavity cancer (dated by TCRdb to the early 2020s). Regarding the research as a whole: Before curative-intent surgical resection, most patients were given three to four biweekly doses of nivolumab at 3 mg/kg. For patients who did not progress, a fourth nivolumab dose was given around day 43, followed by definitive surgical resection on days 50-56. Responders were defined as patients with complete response, partial response or stable disease by RECIST 1.1; non-responders were defined as patients with progression. A 33% response rate was observed in the parent correlative cohort, in which more than 9 patients were included. What the study reported, not specific to this receptor: Only a few patients per response group were included in the TCR analyses, and the authors called for validation in larger cohorts. Within PBMCs, T cell clonality (Gini index) was significantly higher in non-responders than responders after neoadjuvant nivolumab. Higher pretreatment blood Treg/Th17 ratios correlated with both higher pretreatment blood TCRbeta clonality and lower post-treatment tumor TCRbeta clonality.

For deep sequencing, each PBMC sample was run in six replicates, with libraries mostly built from about 0.45 ug of input genomic DNA. Following the manufacturer's instructions, the team built TCRbeta libraries using the immunoSEQ hsTCRbeta kit. Sequencing of the completed libraries took place using an Illumina NovaSeq 6000 S4 flow cell after they had been pooled to roughly 2.9 nM. The authors processed their data as follows. The immunoSEQ Analyzer handled quality control and preprocessing of the raw data. The analysis was restricted to productive rearrangements, with each unique CDR3 amino acid sequence defining a clonotype. Using the R package tcR, the researchers computed the Gini-Simpson index as their estimate of repertoire clonality. Student's t test was used to compare Gini indices, while Pearson correlation assessed associations with tumor size change. This is the immuneACCESS table as TCRdb keeps it, with only in-frame sequences that have V and J called. A part of the clones is gone; compared with another copy, unresolved V genes explain less than half, and the rest is unexplained. That table gives V, J and clone size, and the DNA gave D and trimming. In all, the sample holds 30,000 to 35,000 clones, and about 87% of those were seen once. In total, the top ten clones hold about 3.7% of the sample.

The time point label, read with the paper, signifies: before neoadjuvant nivolumab. Patients were newly diagnosed with stage II-IVA oral cavity squamous cell carcinoma and had received no prior systemic or radiation treatment. Everyone in the cohort had locally advanced, HPV-negative oral cavity squamous cell carcinoma. Peripheral blood mononuclear cells were analyzed directly and were not maintained or expanded in culture. The samples were drawn from a longitudinal correlative study tied to a single-arm phase II trial testing neoadjuvant nivolumab in oral cavity squamous cell carcinoma. Subject-matched pre- and post-treatment PBMCs and tumors from three responders and three non-responders underwent genomic DNA-based TCRbeta sequencing. Peripheral blood mononuclear cells were drawn once before nivolumab treatment and a second time after treatment, when surgery took place. Genomic DNA was isolated from PBMCs using the Maxwell RSC DNA from Cells kit.

The sample in question was PBMCs, obtained before nivolumab (anti-PD-1) treatment. The receptor chain draws on TRBV5-1 and TRBJ2-2; perhaps TRBD2 is the D gene, with 5 bases matching. This TCR came from a person between 35 and 79 years old with oral cavity squamous cell carcinoma. The bases are TGCGCCAGCAGCCAACCCTCAGGACTGAACACCGGGGAGCTGTTTTTT. This gives the protein CASSQPSGLNTGELFF.